A single sample gave rise to the 21 T cell receptor beta chains below, sequenced in a study of T cell responses to AZD1222 COVID-19 vaccine. Using immunoSEQ multiplex PCR, the repertoire was profiled, and TCRdb retains in-frame clones only, with some absent. The top ten clones hold 2.9% of a sample with 100,000 or so clones, roughly nine tenths of them seen once. Sample: peripheral blood, taken on day 0 of AZD1222 vaccination. The receptor source for this set is an adult in good health.

The count of this clone is one. The chain has TRBV19 and TRBJ1-2; D call uncertain. CDR1 LNHDA and CDR2 SQIVND come from the germline V gene (reference sequence). The CDR3 consists of 14 residues. V lost 3 bases and J 7 bases, leaving 15 bases between the germline ends. As DNA, the CDR3 is TGTGCCAGTAGTATGGAGACGGGCCTATTTGGCTACACCTTC. This encodes CASSMETGLFGYTF.

This chain uses TRBV5-6 with TRBJ2-7; TRBD1 agrees at 7 bases. The CDR3 is made up of 15 amino acids. The ends lost 5 bases at V and 0 bases at J; junction bases unmatched: 8. Germline-derived CDR1 and CDR2 are SGHDT and YYEEEE. The CDR3 sequence is CASSLGGFNSYEQYF. In nucleotides, the CDR3 is TGTGCCAGCAGTTTAGGGGGCTTTAACTCCTACGAGCAGTACTTC. The entire variable domain, with the rest obtained from reference TRBV5-6 and TRBJ2-7, is as follows: DAGVTQSPTHLIKTRGQQVTLRCSPKSGHDTVSWYQQALGQGPQFIFQYYEEEERQRGNFPDRFSGHQFPNYSSELNVNALLLGDSALYLCASSLGGFNSYEQYFGPGTRLTVT.

The chain is built from TRBV7-8 and TRBJ2-3, with 8 positions matching TRBD2. J was trimmed by 3 bases and V by 2 bases; bases with no gene match: 10. The germline gives CDR1 SGHVS, CDR2 FQNEAQ. There are 17 residues in the CDR3. The CDR3 coding sequence is TGTGCCAGCAGCTTAAGAGGCCCTAGCGGGCGGACAGATACGCAGTATTTT. Encoded protein: CASSLRGPSGRTDTQYF.

This clone has a handful of counts. The chain joins TRBV2 to TRBJ1-4, with D unclear. V was trimmed by 1 base and J by 6 bases, leaving 12 bases between them. Germline V gene lookup returns CDR1 SNHLY and CDR2 FYNNEI. The length of the CDR3 is 15 residues. The DNA for the CDR3 is TGTGCCAGCAGTGAAGAGGGATCACGTTATGAAAAACTGTTTTTT. It specifies CASSEEGSRYEKLFF.

V and J are TRBV19 and TRBJ2-1; 14 bases map to TRBD2. Trimming at V came to 6 bases and at J to 6 bases, leaving 4 bases not matched to a gene. CDR1 is LNHDA and CDR2 is SQIVND in the germline V gene (reference sequence). This CDR3 region has 15 residues. CDR3 amino acids: CASRGTSGGSNEQFF. DNA of the CDR3: TGTGCCAGTAGGGGGACTAGCGGGGGCTCCAATGAGCAGTTCTTC.

This rearrangement joins TRBV4-2 to TRBJ2-7; 10 positions agree with TRBD2. Germline V gives CDR1 LGHNA, CDR2 YNFKEQ. The V and J ends lost 1 base and 2 bases, in that order; junction bases with no gene match: 5. The CDR3 contains 16 residues. CDR3 residues: CASSQASGGAAYEQYF. CDR3 nucleotides: TGTGCCAGCAGCCAAGCCAGCGGGGGGGCGGCCTACGAGCAGTACTTC.

About this clone: One end of the junction does not line up with germline, which may come from a read error. The V call is TRBV7-7, the J call TRBJ1-3; TRBD1 is a possible D gene (5 bases). Per the germline V gene, CDR1 is SSHAT and CDR2 is FNYEAQ (reference sequence). This CDR3 comprises 14 residues. CDR3 sequence reads: CASSSGDAGNTIYF. CDR3 in DNA: TGTGCTAGCAGCTCGGGGGATGCTGGAAACACCATATATTTT.

This clone is a singleton in its sample. The chain combines TRBV7-2 with TRBJ1-2; D unclear. The CDR3 runs to 15 residues. Trimming pared 2 bases from V and 0 bases from J, leaving 10 bases between. CDR1 and CDR2 from the germline V gene are SGHTA and FQGNSA. Written as DNA, the CDR3 is TGTGCCAGCAGCTTACGGTCAGCCACTAACTATGGCTACACCTTC. Protein product: CASSLRSATNYGYTF.

The chain has TRBV5-6 and TRBJ2-7, with a possible D match to TRBD2 (6 bases). The V and J ends lost 0 bases and 4 bases respectively, with 11 bases between them. Germline-derived CDR1 and CDR2 are SGHDT and YYEEEE. CDR3 length: 14 residues. The CDR3 here is CASSLGLGHYEQYF. CDR3 nucleotide sequence: TGTGCCAGCAGCTTGGGACTAGGGCATTACGAGCAGTACTTC.

This rearrangement joins TRBV29-1 to TRBJ2-1; 15 bases are a match to TRBD2. This CDR3 is built from 17 residues. CDR1 is SQVTM, CDR2 ANQGSEA, per germline. V lost 6 bases to trimming and J lost 9 bases; unmatched junction nucleotides: 15. This CDR3 is CSVTGLAGGDPQGEQFF. As DNA, the CDR3 is TGCAGCGTGACCGGACTAGCGGGGGGGGACCCTCAGGGTGAGCAGTTCTTC.

CDR3 loop: CASRPPSGRSYNEQFF. The CDR3 region has the DNA TGTGCCAGCAGACCCCCTAGCGGGCGATCCTACAATGAGCAGTTCTTC. V and J are TRBV7-9 and TRBJ2-1, with 8 positions matching TRBD2. The V gene's germline CDR1 is SEHNR and CDR2 FQNEAQ (reference sequence). With 6 bases clipped from V and 1 base from J, the junction kept 8 bases outside the gene matches. The CDR3 totals 16 residues.

J is TRBJ1-6 and V is TRBV27; 7 bases line up with TRBD1. The germline gives CDR1 MNHEY, CDR2 SMNVEV (reference sequence). V shed 4 bases and J 8 bases; nucleotides not matched to a gene: 5. The CDR3 has 14 amino acids. The CDR3 region has the DNA TGTGCCAGCAGTTCGACAGGGTTTGATTCACCCCTCCACTTT. Translation gives CASSSTGFDSPLHF.

This clone was picked up one time. The chain joins TRBV29-1 to TRBJ2-3; D is uncertain. CDR1 is SQVTM and CDR2 is ANQGSEA in the germline V gene. The CDR3 covers 16 residues. Between the trimmed V and J ends, which lost 3 bases and 4 bases, there was a span of 20 bases. The CDR3 bases are TGCAGCGTTGACGGAACGACGCAGAGTGTCGCAGATACGCAGTATTTT. This gives the protein CSVDGTTQSVADTQYF.

V gene TRBV18 combines with J gene TRBJ1-1; tentative D call: TRBD1 (6 bases). CDR1 and CDR2 (germline): KGHSH, LQKENI. V was cut by 4 bases and J by 0 bases, with 18 bases left in between. This CDR3 has 17 amino acids. CDR3 in amino acids: CASSLTLGGGVNTEAFF. In DNA form, the CDR3 reads TGTGCCAGCTCACTTACCCTCGGAGGGGGGGTGAACACTGAAGCTTTCTTT.

The chain recombines TRBV9 with TRBJ1-1; tentatively, D is TRBD1 (6 bases). CDR3 length equals 17 residues. The germline V gene encodes CDR1 SGDLS and CDR2 YYNGEE. V gave up 0 bases and J gave up 0 bases, with 15 bases separating them. CDR3 amino acids: CASSVGGRGGLNTEAFF. CDR3 coding DNA: TGTGCCAGCAGCGTAGGAGGCAGGGGAGGGTTGAACACTGAAGCTTTCTTT.

J is TRBJ2-7 and V is TRBV15; perhaps TRBD2 as D (5 bases). This CDR3 is 14 amino acids long. The germline V gene has CDR1 LNHNV and CDR2 YYDKDF (reference sequence). V was pared by 0 bases and J by 3 bases, with 9 bases between. The CDR3 sequence is CATSRESGYYEQYV. The CDR3 DNA reads TGTGCCACCAGCAGAGAATCGGGGTACTACGAGCAGTACGTC.

This clone was recorded only once. The V and J genes are TRBV27 and TRBJ2-3, with D hard to call. This CDR3 has 14 residues. The V gene lost 1 base and the J gene lost 3 bases, with 8 bases spanning the gap. Germline V gene lookup returns CDR1 MNHEY and CDR2 SMNVEV (reference sequence). The CDR3 here is CASSLWGQTDTQYF. For the CDR3, the DNA is TGTGCCAGCAGTTTATGGGGTCAAACAGATACGCAGTATTTT.

This clone showed up just a few times. V usage is TRBV19 and J usage is TRBJ1-2, with D tentatively TRBD1 (5 bases). CDR3 length: 12 amino acids. The V end was cut by 4 bases, the J end by 14 bases, with 17 bases between. The germline gives CDR1 LNHDA, CDR2 SQIVND (reference sequence). The CDR3 sequence is CASSNPGVGSTF. In DNA, the CDR3 is TGTGCCAGTAGTAACCCGGGGGTAGGGTCAACCTTC. Full variable domain (remainder filled in from reference TRBV19 and TRBJ1-2): DGGITQSPKYLFRKEGQNVTLSCEQNLNHDAMYWYRQDPGQGLRLIYYSQIVNDFQKGDIAEGYSVSREKKESFPLTVTSAQKNPTAFYLCASSNPGVGSTFGSGTRLTVV.

In its sample, this clone was seen a few times. This chain joins TRBV7-2 and TRBJ1-6; TRBD1 agrees at 7 bases. V gave up 5 bases and J gave up 9 bases; unmatched junction bases: 10. Germline CDR1 reads SGHTA; CDR2 reads FQGNSA. The CDR3 length is 15 residues. The CDR3: CASSPPGGRGSPLHF. The CDR3 bases are TGTGCCAGCAGCCCCCCAGGGGGGAGAGGTTCACCCCTCCACTTT.

This clone was seen more than once but under ten times. The V and J genes are TRBV5-4 and TRBJ1-1; D uncertain. Germline V gene sequence: CDR1 SGHNT, CDR2 YYREEE (reference sequence). The CDR3 has 15 amino acids. The V and J ends lost 2 bases and 4 bases respectively, with 15 bases between them. The CDR3 reads CASSLTLGSRTEAFF. CDR3 nucleotide sequence: TGTGCCAGCAGCTTAACGCTGGGGTCGCGCACTGAAGCTTTCTTT.

Details on this clone: The junction departs from germline at one end; a sequencing error may be responsible. The CDR3 DNA follows: TGTGCCAGCAGCTTGTTGGGATCGGGACAGGGCCCAGATACGCAGTATTTT. Translated, it gives CASSLLGSGQGPDTQYF. The chain joins TRBV5-1 to TRBJ2-3; 9 bases are a match to TRBD1. Germline V gene lookup returns CDR1 SGHRS and CDR2 YFSETQ. The CDR3 runs 17 residues.